This record concerns one TCR beta chain sequence. The antigen this receptor binds is unknown. One base away there is no much larger clone; base qualities are not given. Spanning cysteine to phenylalanine, the CDR3 consists of 15 amino acids. The retained sequence is limited to the CDR3, 45 bases, with the frame set at the first base. The germline V gene (reference sequence) gives CDR1 as LNHDA and CDR2 as SQIVND. The junction carries 15 bases between V and J, which are trimmed by 1 base and 6 bases respectively. This entry is derived from a study of T cell clonotyping in hematopoietic cell transplantation (dated by TCRdb to the early 2020s). A note on the overall study: A total of 135 blood samples were collected in the study from approximately 32 consecutive transplant recipients and their related donors. Patients were recruited between September 2015 and 2017 and followed until late 2020 or death.

What the study reported, not specific to this receptor: Broader posttransplant TCR repertoire diversity was predicted by donor and pretransplant recipient Inverse Simpson Index values. A decrease in recipient TCR diversity was observed after transplant, and a progressive increase in pathologically expanded clonotypes was seen from day 30 to day 180. Recipient repertoires showed only a small fraction of overlap with donor repertoires, and over 95% appeared de novo at the given depth. Sample size was limited, and cells were not sorted, so CD4 and CD8 repertoire contributions could not be separated.

With the immunoSEQ assay, which is a bias-controlled multiplex PCR relying on V- and J-specific primers, TCR beta CDR3 regions were amplified from genomic DNA. In a second PCR step, the CDR3 amplicons were tagged with a proprietary barcode plus Illumina adapter sequences. An Illumina MiSeq instrument was used to sequence the CDR3 libraries. The authors' analysis ran thus. Export and quality control were performed with immunoSEQ Analyzer 3.0, and downstream analyses were performed with R Bioconductor and Immunarch. Only productive rearrangements in the normalized downsampled data set went into calculating the repertoire metrics. In the normalized cohort, clonotypes with more than 5 templates were defined as pathologically expanded. The Inverse Simpson Index served as the measure of repertoire diversity. To capture all clonotypes, the CMV-specificity analyses were run on the non-normalized data set. This immuneACCESS table, as held by TCRdb, lists in-frame sequences with V and J called but not all clones. Of the missing ones, under half trace to an unresolved V gene in checked studies; the others have no known cause. V and J calls and clone size are given by that table; D and trimming were obtained from the DNA. This sample gives approximately 20,000 clones in total; roughly three quarters of them show up just once. Over 12% of the sample is held by the ten biggest clonotypes.

Blood samples for TCR beta sequencing were given by related transplant donors. Nuclei Lysis Solution was used to extract genomic DNA from fresh or cryopreserved unfractionated peripheral blood mononuclear cells. This chain is built from TRBV19 and TRBJ1-2; TRBD1 is perhaps the D gene, given 5 matching bases. The receptor was isolated from a man in his sixties in good health. Some clones in this sample may be carry-over from other donors' samples. Specimen: peripheral blood mononuclear cells. CDR3 loop: CASSIGSRVTNGYTF. The nucleotide sequence reads as follows: TGTGCCAGTAGTATAGGATCCAGGGTTACGAATGGCTACACCTTC.